These 15 T cell receptor beta chains were sequenced from one sample in a study of cytotoxic CD8 clonotypes in ibrutinib-treated CLL. Repertoires were generated with immunoSEQ multiplex PCR, while TCRdb's copy carries only in-frame clones and drops some. The sample lists some 70,000 clones, 90% seen once, with 3% to 3.5% in the top ten. The starting material was PBMCs, obtained after 12 months of ibrutinib treatment. These receptors were obtained from a human donor with chronic lymphocytic leukemia.

This clone came up a few times. The chain links TRBV6-1 to TRBJ1-5; tentative D call: TRBD1 (5 bases). V was pared by 9 bases and J by 1 base, with 16 bases between. Germline V CDR1 and CDR2: MNHNS, SASEGT. This CDR3 contains 15 residues. In DNA, the CDR3 is TGTGCCAGTTTATTGGGGCAGATCAGCAATCAGCCCCAGCATTTT. It encodes CASLLGQISNQPQHF.

V and J are TRBV30 and TRBJ1-1; D gene uncertain. CDR1 and CDR2 (germline): GTSNPN, SVGIG (reference sequence). This CDR3 has 13 amino acids. Between the trimmed V and J ends, which lost 2 bases and 1 base, there was a span of 8 bases. The chain's CDR3 is CAWSPQPNTEAFF. The DNA of the CDR3 is TGTGCCTGGAGTCCACAGCCGAACACTGAAGCTTTCTTT. The complete variable domain, with remaining parts taken from reference TRBV30 and TRBJ1-1, reads SQTIHQWPATLVQPVGSPLSLECTVEGTSNPNLYWYRQAAGRGLQLLFYSVGIGQISSEVPQNLSASRPQDRQFILSSKKLLLSDSGFYLCAWSPQPNTEAFFGQGTRLTVV.

This chain joins TRBV19 and TRBJ2-5; 7 bases are shared with TRBD2. The V gene end was trimmed by 5 bases and the J gene end by 5 bases; junction bases not matched to a gene: 8. The germline V gene encodes CDR1 LNHDA and CDR2 SQIVND (reference sequence). CDR3 length: 14 residues. Here the CDR3 reads CASSFGVAGETQYF. The CDR3 region has the DNA TGTGCCAGTAGTTTTGGAGTAGCGGGTGAGACCCAGTACTTC.

The chain combines TRBV7-8 with TRBJ2-1, with a tentative D call TRBD2 (6 bases). V dropped 5 bases and J dropped 9 bases, with 26 bases sitting between them. The CDR3 extends over 17 amino acids. The germline gives CDR1 SGHVS, CDR2 FQNEAQ. As DNA, the CDR3 is TGTGCCAGCAGCCCTCGCGGGGAACCGGGTTTGGTTGGTGAGCAGTTCTTC. This gives the protein CASSPRGEPGLVGEQFF.

The genes are TRBV6-5 and TRBJ2-7; D is unclear. CDR3 size: 11 residues. Per the germline V gene, CDR1 is MNHEY and CDR2 is SVGAGI. Trimming took 6 bases from V and 5 from J, leaving 8 bases between them. The CDR3 sequence is CASRLTNEQYF. The CDR3 DNA sequence: TGTGCCAGCAGGCTAACTAACGAGCAGTACTTC.

The chain has TRBV6-6 and TRBJ2-1; 11 bases map to TRBD2. The CDR3 covers 14 residues. V trimming: 8 bases; J trimming: 5 bases; junction bases outside the gene matches: 5. CDR1 MNHNY and CDR2 SVGAGI come from the germline V gene (reference sequence). The CDR3 region has the DNA TGTGCCAGCGGTAGCGGGAGGGCCCACAATGAGCAGTTCTTC. Protein: CASGSGRAHNEQFF.

The rearrangement links TRBV18 to TRBJ1-5; no definite D call. The V gene's germline CDR1 is KGHSH and CDR2 LQKENI. The CDR3 totals 15 residues. Trimming took 3 bases from V and 4 from J, leaving 13 bases between them. CDR3 bases: TGTGCCAGCTCACCGCCAGGAGGTCGGAATCAGCCCCAGCATTTT. Translation gives CASSPPGGRNQPQHF.

The J gene is TRBJ2-7, the V gene TRBV6-1; either TRBD1 or TRBD2 may fit D (6 bases each). Trimming stripped 6 bases from V and 8 bases from J, with 17 bases between. This CDR3 is 13 amino acids long. CDR1 and CDR2 (germline): MNHNS, SASEGT. The DNA of the CDR3 is TGTGCCAGCAGGCAGGGATCGGGGGCTCAGCAGTACTTC. This encodes CASRQGSGAQQYF.

This chain links TRBV15 with TRBJ1-6, with D unresolved. The germline V gene encodes CDR1 LNHNV and CDR2 YYDKDF (reference sequence). CDR3 length: 13 residues. Trimming took off 3 bases at V and 15 bases at J, with 15 bases between the two ends. The CDR3 region is CATSRFQAAVLHF. CDR3 DNA: TGTGCCACCAGCAGGTTCCAGGCGGCGGTCCTCCACTTT. The complete variable domain, with remaining parts taken from reference TRBV15 and TRBJ1-6, reads DAMVIQNPRYQVTQFGKPVTLSCSQTLNHNVMYWYQQKSSQAPKLLFHYYDKDFNNEADTPDNFQSRRPNTSFCFLDIRSPGLGDTAMYLCATSRFQAAVLHFGNGTRLTVT.

The chain combines TRBV28 with TRBJ1-4; TRBD1 is a possible D gene (5 bases). From germline, CDR1 is MDHEN and CDR2 SYDVKM. The CDR3 sequence is 16 residues long. V shed 3 bases and J shed 7 bases, with 18 bases lying between them. The CDR3 nucleotides read TGTGCCAGCAGTTTTTCGGCTGGGGGGGGACCTGAAAAACTGTTTTTT. This encodes CASSFSAGGGPEKLFF.

The chain couples TRBV7-3 to TRBJ1-1; no definite D call. The V end was cut by 5 bases, the J end by 4 bases, with 20 bases between. The V gene's germline CDR1 is SGHTA and CDR2 FQGTGA. The CDR3 sequence is 16 residues long. CDR3 residues: CASSVSGIGGGTEAFF. The CDR3 DNA is TGTGCCAGCAGCGTATCCGGGATCGGAGGTGGCACTGAAGCTTTCTTT.

This clone was seen only once. The rearrangement links TRBV7-9 to TRBJ1-1; D uncertain. Between the trimmed V and J ends, which lost 2 bases and 6 bases, there was a span of 4 bases. The CDR3 contains 11 residues. The germline CDR1 and CDR2 sequences are SEHNR and FQNEAQ (reference sequence). The CDR3 DNA reads TGTGCCAGCAGCTTATATCCTGAAGCTTTCTTT. It codes for CASSLYPEAFF.

A remark on this clone: Because the CDR3's place on the DNA is in doubt, the DNA is left out and the CDR3 is given as listed by TCRdb. The genes are TRBV27 and TRBJ2-7; TRBD2, as called in the table, went unchecked against the DNA. Germline values: CDR1 MNHEY, CDR2 SMNVEV (reference sequence). The CDR3 is 18 residues long, counting both termini. CDR3 residues: CASSSSAGIGLAGGEQYF.

CDR3: CASSVYVQGAGNTIYF. The CDR3 nucleotides read TGTGCCAGCAGCGTATATGTCCAGGGAGCAGGAAACACCATATATTTT. The V call is TRBV9, the J call TRBJ1-3; the D gene is possibly TRBD1 (5 bases). Germline CDR1 and CDR2: SGDLS and YYNGEE. CDR3 length: 16 residues. The germline V and J ends were trimmed by 1 base and 4 bases, with 15 bases remaining between them.

By frequency in the sample, this clone is medium-sized. The chain links TRBV6-4 to TRBJ1-5; D uncertain. V lost 4 bases and J 10 bases, leaving 2 bases between the germline ends. The CDR3 spans 9 residues. The V gene's germline CDR1 is MRHNA and CDR2 SNTAGT. CDR3 sequence: CASSVPQHF. For the CDR3, the DNA is TGTGCCAGCAGTGTCCCCCAGCATTTT.